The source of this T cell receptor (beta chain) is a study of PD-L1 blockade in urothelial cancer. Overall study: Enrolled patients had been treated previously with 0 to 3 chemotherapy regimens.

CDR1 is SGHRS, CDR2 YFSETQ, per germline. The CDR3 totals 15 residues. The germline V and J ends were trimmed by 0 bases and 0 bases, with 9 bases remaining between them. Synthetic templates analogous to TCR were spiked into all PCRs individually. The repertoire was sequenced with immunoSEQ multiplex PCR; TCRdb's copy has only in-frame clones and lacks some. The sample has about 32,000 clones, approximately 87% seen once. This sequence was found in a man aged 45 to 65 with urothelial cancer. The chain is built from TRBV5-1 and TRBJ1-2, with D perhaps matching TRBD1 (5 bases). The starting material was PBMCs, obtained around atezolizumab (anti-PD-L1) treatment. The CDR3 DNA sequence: TGCGCCAGCAGCTTGGGGGGCCCAGCTAACTATGGCTACACCTTC. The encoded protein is CASSLGGPANYGYTF.